One and the same sample provided the 18 T cell receptor beta chains below, sequenced in a study of T cell responses to AZD1222 COVID-19 vaccine. TCRdb keeps only in-frame clones here, not all; method: immunoSEQ multiplex PCR. The repertoire consists of 150,000 to 200,000 clones, with around 90% occurring once and the leading ten covering approximately 4%. The source material was peripheral blood, sampled 28 days after the second dose of the MenACWY control vaccine. These receptors were collected from an adult who received the MenACWY meningococcal vaccine as a control.

The chain's CDR3 is CASSVLSGAPDTQYF. The CDR3 DNA is TGTGCCAGCAGCGTACTCAGCGGAGCCCCAGATACGCAGTATTTT. The chain carries TRBV9 and TRBJ2-3; maybe TRBD2 (5 bases). Germline V gene lookup returns CDR1 SGDLS and CDR2 YYNGEE. V gave up 1 base and J gave up 4 bases, with 13 bases separating them. This CDR3 contains 15 residues.

V gene TRBV28 combines with J gene TRBJ1-1; D remains unclear. The CDR3 totals 14 residues. V lost 2 bases to trimming and J lost 0 bases, with 7 bases between them. Germline V CDR1 and CDR2: MDHEN, SYDVKM. DNA for the CDR3: TGTGCCAGCAGTTTAGAATACTTGAACACTGAAGCTTTCTTT. It is translated as CASSLEYLNTEAFF. Full variable domain (rest looked up from reference TRBV28 and TRBJ1-1): DVKVTQSSRYLVKRTGEKVFLECVQDMDHENMFWYRQDPGLGLRLIYFSYDVKMKEKGDIPEGYSVSREKKERFSLILESASTNQTSMYLCASSLEYLNTEAFFGQGTRLTVV.

This CDR3 is CASELGQVGNEQYF. In DNA form, the CDR3 reads TGTGCCAGCGAACTCGGACAGGTGGGCAACGAGCAGTACTTC. V gene TRBV5-5 combines with J gene TRBJ2-7, with 7 bases identical to TRBD1. Looked up from germline, CDR1 is SGHKS and CDR2 is YYEKEE (reference sequence). Trimming cost V 7 bases and J 5 bases; bases outside gene matches: 12. This CDR3 has 14 amino acids.

The chain carries TRBV27 and TRBJ1-2; 7 nucleotides line up with TRBD1. CDR1 and CDR2 (germline): MNHEY, SMNVEV (reference sequence). V trimming: 5 bases; J trimming: 4 bases; junction bases outside the gene matches: 7. This CDR3 has 14 residues. In DNA, the CDR3 is TGTGCCAGCAGTCCAAGACAGGGCGTCTATGGCTACACCTTC. Translation gives CASSPRQGVYGYTF.

V gene TRBV4-2 combines with J gene TRBJ1-2, with a tentative D call TRBD1 (5 bases). The V end lost 2 bases, the J end lost 3 bases, and 13 bases lay between the germline ends. The CDR3 spans 15 residues. The germline gives CDR1 LGHNA, CDR2 YNFKEQ. This CDR3 is CASSQQTGTDYGYTF. For the CDR3, the DNA is TGTGCCAGCAGCCAACAAACCGGGACGGACTATGGCTACACCTTC.

The chain has TRBV11-2 and TRBJ2-5; unclear D gene. Germline V gene data show CDR1 as SGHAT and CDR2 as FQNNGV. V was shortened by 4 bases and J by 5 bases, with 11 bases between the two germline ends. This CDR3 contains 13 residues. The CDR3 region is CASSWEKQETQYF. CDR3 nucleotides: TGTGCCAGCAGCTGGGAAAAGCAGGAGACCCAGTACTTC.

J is TRBJ2-7 and V is TRBV14; 7 bases match TRBD1. The CDR3 contains 11 residues. The V gene's germline CDR1 is SGHDN and CDR2 FVKESK. The J segment lost 2 bases and the V segment lost 10 bases, leaving 2 bases of the junction unmatched. This chain's CDR3 is CATGTAYEQYF. CDR3 coding DNA: TGTGCCACCGGGACAGCCTACGAGCAGTACTTC.

The V gene is TRBV7-3, the J gene TRBJ2-7; 9 bases are shared with TRBD2. Germline loops: CDR1 SGHTA, CDR2 FQGTGA. Trimming took 2 bases from V and 5 from J; bases not matched to a gene: 4. The CDR3 sequence is 14 residues long. CDR3 region: CASSLDPSGDEQYF. Written as DNA, the CDR3 is TGTGCCAGCAGCTTAGATCCTAGCGGGGACGAGCAGTACTTC.

The rearrangement uses TRBV7-2 and TRBJ1-5; D remains unclear. The CDR3 has 13 amino acids. CDR1 and CDR2 from the germline V gene are SGHTA and FQGNSA. The ends were cut back, 5 bases at V and 5 bases at J, with 10 bases in the middle. For the CDR3, the DNA is TGTGCCAGCAGCACCGAAAGGGATCAGCCCCAGCATTTT. As protein: CASSTERDQPQHF.

The chain uses TRBV11-3 and TRBJ2-2, with D unclear. The CDR3 spans 12 residues. Germline V CDR1 and CDR2: SGHNT, YENEEA. V was clipped by 5 bases and J by 6 bases, with 7 bases between them. CDR3 coding DNA: TGTGCCAGCAGCCCTAGGTCCGGGGAGCTGTTTTTT. This codes for CASSPRSGELFF.

The chain links TRBV29-1 to TRBJ1-2; 7 bases fit TRBD1. Germline values: CDR1 SQVTM, CDR2 ANQGSEA. The J segment lost 4 bases and the V segment lost 6 bases, leaving 5 bases of the junction unmatched. CDR3 length: 12 residues. The CDR3 sequence is CSVGTDLYGYTF. CDR3 sequence (DNA): TGCAGCGTGGGGACAGACCTCTATGGCTACACCTTC.

CDR3 nucleotides: TGCGCCAGCAGCGGGGGCTACGAGCAGTACTTC. This encodes CASSGGYEQYF. The chain employs TRBV5-1 and TRBJ2-7; D is tentatively TRBD1 or TRBD2 (5 bases each). V gave up 4 bases and J gave up 3 bases, with 5 bases separating them. This CDR3 region has 11 residues. From germline, CDR1 is SGHRS and CDR2 YFSETQ.

The chain has TRBV28 and TRBJ1-6; D might be TRBD1 (6 bases). CDR1 and CDR2 from the germline V gene are MDHEN and SYDVKM. Deletions cut 3 bases from V and 8 bases from J, with 17 bases between. The CDR3 runs 16 residues. The CDR3 spells CASSFPQTGRDSPLHF. The CDR3 coding sequence is TGTGCCAGCAGTTTTCCCCAAACAGGGCGCGATTCACCCCTCCACTTT.

This chain links TRBV27 with TRBJ2-7, with D maybe TRBD2 (5 bases). Germline V gene data show CDR1 as MNHEY and CDR2 as SMNVEV (reference sequence). Between the trimmed V and J ends, which lost 7 bases and 3 bases, there was a span of 19 bases. The CDR3 is 15 amino acids. This CDR3 is CASTSRGIEVYEQYF. CDR3 sequence (DNA): TGTGCCAGCACCTCCCGAGGGATTGAGGTCTACGAGCAGTACTTC.

The chain links TRBV28 to TRBJ1-2, with a tentative D call TRBD1 (6 bases). This CDR3 spans 15 amino acids. V was trimmed by 3 bases and J by 7 bases, leaving 18 bases between them. CDR1 is MDHEN and CDR2 is SYDVKM in the germline V gene. CDR3 in DNA: TGTGCCAGCAGTTTCGGGAATATTAGGGGGATTGGCTACACCTTC. Amino acids: CASSFGNIRGIGYTF.

CDR3 amino acids: CASSYGLAGSYEQYF. CDR3 nucleotides: TGTGCCAGCAGCTACGGACTAGCGGGAAGCTACGAGCAGTACTTC. The chain recombines TRBV3-1 (or the pseudogene TRBV3-2) with TRBJ2-7, with 12 nucleotides matching TRBD2. This CDR3 contains 15 residues. Germline CDR1 is LGHDT and CDR2 is YNNKEL (reference sequence). V lost 5 bases and J lost 3; bases outside the gene matches: 5.

CDR3 bases: TGCGCCAGCAGCCAAGTTGCAAGCGGGAGTAGCACAGATACGCAGTATTTT. This gives the protein CASSQVASGSSTDTQYF. The chain carries TRBV4-3 and TRBJ2-3; TRBD2 matches 8 bases. Germline V gives CDR1 LGHNA, CDR2 YSLEER. V lost 1 base and J lost 0; bases outside the gene matches: 6. The CDR3 runs 17 residues.

This clone was recorded once. V usage is TRBV7-9 and J usage is TRBJ1-2; D may be TRBD1 (6 bases). Germline CDR1 SEHNR, CDR2 FQNEAQ (reference sequence). The CDR3 sequence is 14 residues long. Between the trimmed V and J ends, which lost 3 bases and 3 bases, there was a span of 11 bases. As DNA, the CDR3 is TGTGCCAGCAGCTTTTTAGACAGGCACTATGGCTACACCTTC. Its protein product is CASSFLDRHYGYTF.